These 14 T cell receptor beta chains originate from one sample sequenced in a study of T cells expressing NK-cell markers. TCRdb re-called the 5' RACE reads and catalogs CDR3 proteins one per entry, DNA excluded. The listing contains 150,000 to 200,000 distinct CDR3 sequences. The sample taken for sequencing was blood T cells: a sorted CD56 or NKG2C T cell subset, CD4+ or CD8+ T cells, or bulk PBMC T cells (not recorded which). These receptors all come from a woman between 18 and 75 years old in good health.

This chain links TRBV6-1 with TRBJ1-2. This CDR3 comprises 13 residues. CDR1 MNHNS and CDR2 SASEGT come from the germline V gene. CDR3 residues: CASRRTVLGGYTF.

V is TRBV20-1 and J is TRBJ2-1. This CDR3 is built from 13 residues. Germline CDR1 reads DFQATT; CDR2 reads SNEGSKA (reference sequence). Here the CDR3 reads CSARDTPGDEQFF.

V is TRBV6-5 and J is TRBJ1-2; TCRdb returns TRBD1, unconfirmable since there is no DNA. This CDR3 comprises 15 residues. The germline V gene encodes CDR1 MNHEY and CDR2 SVGAGI. The CDR3 protein is CASSYSWTRFDGYTF.

The chain is built from TRBV24-1 and TRBJ2-2; with no DNA, the TCRdb D assignment of TRBD2 cannot be verified. Germline CDR1 reads KGHDR; CDR2 reads SFDVKD. The CDR3 spans 16 residues. CDR3 protein: CATSEGLAGSVGELFF.

The CDR3 sequence is CAVTGTPGGELFF. This chain links TRBV2 with TRBJ2-2; the D gene TCRdb calls, TRBD1, cannot be checked with no DNA. This CDR3 contains 13 residues. CDR1 and CDR2 (germline): SNHLY, FYNNEI.

The CDR3 loop is CASSFPDSNIQYF. The rearrangement joins TRBV5-1 to TRBJ2-4; TCRdb lists TRBD2, though no DNA is available to test this call. The germline gives CDR1 SGHRS, CDR2 YFSETQ. CDR3 length equals 13 residues.

This chain joins TRBV5-1 and TRBJ1-5; TCRdb's D call, TRBD1, is unchecked because there is no DNA. The CDR3 has 15 residues. Looked up from germline, CDR1 is SGHRS and CDR2 is YFSETQ. The chain's CDR3 is CASSLEPRGDQPQHF.

This rearrangement joins TRBV12-3 or TRBV12-4 to TRBJ2-7; TCRdb lists TRBD1, though no DNA is available to test this call. The CDR3 is made up of 14 amino acids. CDR3 in amino acids: CASVRTGANYEQYF.

This chain links TRBV12-3 or TRBV12-4 with TRBJ1-2. The CDR3 is 12 residues long. The CDR3 sequence: CASAGGSGGYTF.

The CDR3 loop reads CASSPVAAAGELFF. V gene TRBV7-2 combines with J gene TRBJ2-2; there is no DNA to check the TCRdb D call of TRBD2. The CDR3 contains 14 residues. Germline values: CDR1 SGHTA, CDR2 FQGNSA.

The chain has TRBV6-1 and TRBJ2-2; without DNA, the TCRdb call of TRBD2 cannot be checked. This CDR3 region has 14 residues. Per the germline V gene, CDR1 is MNHNS and CDR2 is SASEGT. The CDR3 sequence is CASRGGANTGELFF.

CDR3 sequence reads: CASSLARRDHNEQFF. This sequence joins TRBV7-9 and TRBJ2-1; TCRdb names TRBD1, which stays unverified in the absence of DNA. The CDR3 has 15 residues. CDR1 and CDR2 (germline): SEHNR, FQNEAQ (reference sequence).

The chain carries TRBV6-1 and TRBJ1-1; the D call from TCRdb, TRBD1, cannot be confirmed without DNA. Germline CDR1 MNHNS, CDR2 SASEGT. The CDR3 is 13 amino acids. The CDR3 sequence: CASRSTGGTEAFF.

CDR3 amino acids: CASSLTVSGNTIYF. This chain uses TRBV7-8 with TRBJ1-3; absent DNA, TCRdb's TRBD1 call cannot be checked. The germline gives CDR1 SGHVS, CDR2 FQNEAQ. There are 14 residues in the CDR3.